These T cell receptor beta chains were read from a single sample in a study of cytomegalovirus exposure and HLA in healthy donors. The method was immunoSEQ multiplex PCR; TCRdb's version includes in-frame clones alone and lacks a portion of them. The sample comprises 150,000 to 180,000 clones, roughly 80% of which are singletons, and about 4% rests with the top ten. Sequenced: PBMCs. The receptors here all came from a middle-aged woman in good health and CMV-seronegative. Each CDR3 is given with its conserved first and last residue. Clone size is shown for a subset of rows, as once, few, many or a class of expanded clone.

>12|NA|TRBJ1-2|TRBV28
CASNLQGVGYTF
>13|NA|TRBJ1-1|TRBV6-6
CASSYQGNTEAFF
>14|once|TRBJ1-5|TRBV28
CASSLGDYNQPQHF
>13|NA|TRBJ2-3|TRBV6-5
CASSYGPGDTQYF
>14|NA|TRBJ2-6|TRBV5-6
CASLLGVGANVLTF
>13|NA|TRBJ1-1|TRBV18
CASCMGETTEAFF
>13|NA|TRBJ1-2|TRBV5-4
CASSSPQAYGYTF
>15|NA|TRBJ2-7|TRBV19
CASSTSRDSTYEQYF
>19|NA|TRBJ1-2|TRBV5-1
CASSPGAGTGVRSHYGYTF
>14|few|TRBJ2-7|TRBV29-1
CSVASGTGIYEQYF
>18|NA|TRBJ2-2|TRBV5-1
CASSLVFRDRVNTGELFF
>13|NA|TRBJ2-1|TRBV21-1
CASSSGQYNEQFF
>14|NA|TRBJ1-1|TRBV6-5
CASSSRTGDTEAFF
>15|NA|TRBJ2-3|TRBV2
CASSVVGDYTDTQYF
>11|NA|TRBJ2-1|TRBV20-1
CSATVVNEQFF
>13|NA|TRBJ1-2|TRBV5-5
CASSQDRHYGYTF
>14|NA|TRBJ1-5|TRBV7-2
CASSLGRGNQPQHF
>13|NA|TRBJ2-1|TRBV2
CASRKDRMDEQFF
>14|NA|TRBJ2-2|TRBV28
CASFLGQGDGELFF
>15|NA|TRBJ1-4|TRBV28
CASSSTLSTNEKLFF
>13|few|TRBJ1-3|TRBV5-6
CASSWDRGNTIYF
>15|few|TRBJ1-4|TRBV7-2
CASSLSRVTNEKLFF